The sequence of this T cell receptor beta chain was determined in a study of T cells in Graves' hyperthyroidism and ophthalmopathy. Diagnostic decisions used clinical symptoms, serum thyroxine and TRAb, thyroid ultrasound and orbital computed tomography. Before ophthalmopathy appeared, progressors gave blood at initial hyperthyroidism diagnosis. PBMCs stemmed from about 9.5 ml fresh peripheral blood. The investigators amplified TCR beta CDR3 regions from RNA transcripts. RT-PCR in the first round (using the HTBI primer set) targeted the TCR CDR3. MiXCR, run by TCRdb on the multiplex PCR reads, gives a single entry per CDR3 protein. The table has under 750,000 distinct CDR3 sequences, around a sixth seen once. V was trimmed by 0 bases and J by 0 bases, leaving 23 bases between them. This CDR3 contains 21 residues. Germline loops: CDR1 MNHEY, CDR2 SVGEGT.

The sample was blood. The gene calls are TRBV6-2 or TRBV6-3 and TRBJ1-4, with a possible D match to TRBD1 (6 bases). The TCR originated in a woman aged 45 to 65 with Graves' hyperthyroidism that later progressed to Graves' ophthalmopathy. CDR3 region: CASSYSGPGTPRSATNEKLFF. CDR3 nucleotide sequence: TGTGCCAGCAGTTACTCTGGCCCAGGGACACCTCGGAGTGCAACTAATGAAAAACTGTTTTTT.